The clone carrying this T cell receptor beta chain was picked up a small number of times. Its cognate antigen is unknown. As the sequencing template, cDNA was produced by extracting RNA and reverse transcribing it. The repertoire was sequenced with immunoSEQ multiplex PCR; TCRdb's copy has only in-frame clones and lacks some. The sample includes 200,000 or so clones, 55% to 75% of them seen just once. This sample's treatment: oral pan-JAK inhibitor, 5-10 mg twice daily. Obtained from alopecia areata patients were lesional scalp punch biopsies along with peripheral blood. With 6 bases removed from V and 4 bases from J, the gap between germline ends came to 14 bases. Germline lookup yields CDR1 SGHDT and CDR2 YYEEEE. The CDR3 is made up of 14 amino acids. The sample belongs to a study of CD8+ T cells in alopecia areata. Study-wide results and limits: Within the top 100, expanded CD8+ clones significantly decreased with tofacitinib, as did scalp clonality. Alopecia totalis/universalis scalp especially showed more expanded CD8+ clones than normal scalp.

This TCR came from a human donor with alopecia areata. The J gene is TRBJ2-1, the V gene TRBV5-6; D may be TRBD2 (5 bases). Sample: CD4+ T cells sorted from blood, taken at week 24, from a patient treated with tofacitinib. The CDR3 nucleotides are TGTGCCAGCACCAACCGGGATCCATACAATGAGCAGTTCTTC. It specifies CASTNRDPYNEQFF.